Below, 16 T cell receptor beta chains from the same sample are listed, as sequenced in a study of blood T cell repertoires in COVID-19. This table comes from immunoSEQ multiplex PCR, and its TCRdb copy is limited to in-frame clones, with some not included. The sample shows fewer than 500,000 clones, roughly 90% of them seen only once. Sequenced sample: PBMCs or T cells enriched from blood (not recorded which). Source of these receptors: a woman under 40 with acute COVID-19.

About this clone: The same CDR3 arises from other DNA sequences in this sample as well. The chain recombines TRBV30 with TRBJ1-1; the D is unclear. The V end was cut by 0 bases, the J end by 0 bases, with 5 bases between. This CDR3 region has 13 residues. Germline assignment: CDR1 GTSNPN and CDR2 SVGIG (reference sequence). DNA for the CDR3: TGTGCCTGGAGTGTACGAGTGAACACTGAAGCTTTCTTT. This translates into CAWSVRVNTEAFF.

The chain couples TRBV5-6 to TRBJ1-6; D ambiguous. Germline CDR1 reads SGHDT; CDR2 reads YYEEEE. The CDR3 has 17 amino acids. V was trimmed by 0 bases and J by 0 bases, leaving 10 bases between them. The CDR3 sequence is CASSLGGGSSYNSPLHF. CDR3 DNA: TGTGCCAGCAGCTTGGGCGGCGGAAGCTCCTATAATTCACCCCTCCACTTT.

The rearrangement joins TRBV29-1 to TRBJ2-3; 9 positions agree with TRBD2. There are 12 residues in the CDR3. CDR1 SQVTM and CDR2 ANQGSEA come from the germline V gene. In DNA, the CDR3 is TGCACCGCGGGGGGGCTCACAGATACGCAGTATTTT. It encodes CTAGGLTDTQYF.

This clone has more than one count but fewer than ten. The chain recombines TRBV19 with TRBJ1-1; a weak D match, TRBD1 (6 bases). V shed 5 bases and J shed 1 base, with 17 bases lying between them. The V gene's germline CDR1 is LNHDA and CDR2 SQIVND (reference sequence). The CDR3 contains 16 residues. The CDR3 bases are TGTGCCAGTAGTCCCCAGGGGTGGGGATCGAACACTGAAGCTTTCTTT. This codes for CASSPQGWGSNTEAFF.

V and J are TRBV7-9 and TRBJ2-1; 13 bases align to TRBD2. Unmatched junction bases numbered 4, after V lost 2 bases and J lost 0 bases. The CDR3 is 18 residues long. Germline CDR1 SEHNR, CDR2 FQNEAQ (reference sequence). CDR3 amino acids: CASSLRTSGGSSYNEQFF. The CDR3 DNA reads as TGTGCCAGCAGCTTAAGGACTAGCGGGGGTTCCTCCTACAATGAGCAGTTCTTC.

This chain joins TRBV18 and TRBJ1-5; tentative D call: TRBD1 (5 bases). The CDR3 covers 15 residues. Germline V gene sequence: CDR1 KGHSH, CDR2 LQKENI. V was shortened by 2 bases and J by 4 bases, with 12 bases between the two germline ends. The CDR3 sequence: CASSPETTANQPQHF. For the CDR3, the DNA is TGTGCCAGCTCACCAGAAACGACAGCTAATCAGCCCCAGCATTTT.

The V call is TRBV30, the J call TRBJ1-2; TRBD1 agrees at 7 bases. The V gene's germline CDR1 is GTSNPN and CDR2 SVGIG (reference sequence). Trimming cost V 2 bases and J 5 bases; bases outside gene matches: 8. This CDR3 spans 14 amino acids. CDR3 loop: CAWSPPGQLYGYTF. The CDR3 DNA sequence: TGTGCCTGGAGTCCGCCGGGACAGTTATATGGCTACACCTTC.

The J gene is TRBJ1-2, the V gene TRBV11-3; the match to TRBD1 covers 7 bases. With 5 bases clipped from V and 7 bases from J, the junction kept 4 bases outside the gene matches. CDR3 length: 12 amino acids. The germline CDR1 and CDR2 sequences are SGHNT and YENEEA. CDR3 bases: TGTGCCAGCAGCCGAGGGGGCAGTGGCTACACCTTC. Translating gives CASSRGGSGYTF.

The J gene is TRBJ2-1, the V gene TRBV2, with TRBD1 matching over 9 bases. Per the germline V gene, CDR1 is SNHLY and CDR2 is FYNNEI. The CDR3 spans 16 residues. The trim removed 7 bases at V and 3 bases at J, leaving 10 bases unmatched. The CDR3, as DNA: TGTGCCAGCACTTCGACAGGGGGGTTCCTCTACAATGAGCAGTTCTTC. Protein product: CASTSTGGFLYNEQFF.

This clone was seen only a few times. The rearrangement joins TRBV10-3 to TRBJ1-2; TRBD1 matches 8 bases. Germline values: CDR1 ENHRY, CDR2 SYGVKD. The CDR3 covers 16 residues. V shed 3 bases and J 5 bases; nucleotides not matched to a gene: 11. CDR3 loop: CAISDRPGQGWYGYTF. The DNA for the CDR3 is TGTGCCATCAGTGACCGCCCAGGACAGGGATGGTATGGCTACACCTTC.

This rearrangement joins TRBV9 to TRBJ1-4; TRBD1 matches 7 bases. CDR1 and CDR2 (germline): SGDLS, YYNGEE. This CDR3 is built from 15 residues. V shed 0 bases and J 5 bases; nucleotides not matched to a gene: 4. CDR3 region: CASSVEGQRNEKLFF. The CDR3 region has the DNA TGTGCCAGCAGCGTAGAGGGACAGAGGAATGAAAAACTGTTTTTT.

The chain employs TRBV30 and TRBJ1-2, with 7 bases lining up with TRBD1. Trimming removed 3 bases from V and 6 bases from J; junction bases left unmatched: 10. The CDR3 extends over 14 amino acids. Looked up from germline, CDR1 is GTSNPN and CDR2 is SVGIG (reference sequence). CDR3: CAWSRGASYNGYTF. DNA of the CDR3: TGTGCCTGGAGCAGGGGGGCGAGCTATAATGGCTACACCTTC.

This chain connects TRBV19 to TRBJ1-1, with TRBD1 matching over 8 bases. Trimming removed 9 bases from V and 6 bases from J; junction bases left unmatched: 15. In germline, CDR1 is LNHDA, CDR2 SQIVND (reference sequence). This CDR3 region has 15 residues. The chain's CDR3 is CARKGQGFEGSEAFF. The CDR3 DNA follows: TGTGCCAGGAAAGGACAGGGCTTTGAGGGCTCTGAAGCTTTCTTT.

The chain is built from TRBV12-5 and TRBJ2-5, with a weak D call TRBD1 (6 bases). Trimming shortened V by 4 bases and J by 3 bases, and 12 bases separated the two germline ends. The CDR3 sequence is 14 residues long. The germline gives CDR1 LGHNT, CDR2 FRNRAP. The CDR3 DNA reads as TGTGCTAGTGGTTCAGGACAGAGAGAAGAGACCCAGTACTTC. Protein sequence: CASGSGQREETQYF.

The rearrangement uses TRBV6-1 and TRBJ2-4; the match to TRBD1 covers 8 bases. Germline V gene data show CDR1 as MNHNS and CDR2 as SASEGT. After removal of 4 bases from V and 3 bases from J, the junction contained 11 bases not matched to a gene. There are 17 residues in the CDR3. The CDR3 sequence: CASSAGQAITDKNIQYF. CDR3 coding DNA: TGTGCCAGCAGTGCGGGACAGGCCATTACCGACAAAAACATTCAGTACTTC.

This clone has just a few counts. The V gene is TRBV2, the J gene TRBJ2-7, with D perhaps TRBD1 (6 bases). Germline V CDR1 and CDR2: SNHLY, FYNNEI. V was clipped by 8 bases and J by 1 base, with 15 bases between them. This CDR3 is 14 amino acids long. The CDR3 sequence is CASSSGELSYEQYF. CDR3 DNA: TGTGCCAGCTCTTCAGGGGAACTGTCCTACGAGCAGTACTTC.